The clone carrying this T cell receptor (beta chain) appeared a few times. The antigen is not known. CDR3 length equals 18 residues. The data were taken from a study of cytotoxic CD8 clonotypes in ibrutinib-treated CLL. Study-wide background: Response specimens were obtained following a median treatment duration of approximately 13 months, with a range of 6 to 36. Mean per-sample yields comprised roughly 260,000 productive templates and 75,000 to 95,000 productive rearrangements.

The assay was immunoSEQ multiplex PCR, and TCRdb's table has in-frame clones only and misses some. This sample has over 200,000 clones, with just under 80% found just once. Study-level findings and limits: Once treatment began, public clonotypes, which were uncommon, contracted or stayed stable.

The sequence was obtained from a human donor with chronic lymphocytic leukemia. Sequencing used PBMCs, obtained after 12 months of ibrutinib treatment. The chain uses TRBV12-2 and TRBJ2-7; the table's D call TRBD1 went unverified against the DNA. TRBV12-2 is designated a pseudogene. In DNA form, the CDR3 reads TGTGCAAGTCGCTTAGTTTTTCCAGGGGGATCCGTTCAATACGAGCAGTACTTC. Protein: CASRLVFPGGSVQYEQYF.